This T cell receptor beta chain stems from a study of blood T cell repertoires in COVID-19. This clone was picked up a small number of times. V lost 4 bases and J 2 bases, leaving 14 bases between the germline ends. There are 16 residues in the CDR3. The V gene's germline CDR1 is MGHRA and CDR2 YSYEKL. Produced via immunoSEQ multiplex PCR; TCRdb's table is partial and in-frame only. The sample has about 270,000 clones, approximately 84% seen once. The specimen sequenced was PBMCs or T cells enriched from blood (not recorded which). The TCR sequence derives from a young man who had recovered from COVID-19. The rearrangement links TRBV4-1 to TRBJ2-2; D is possibly TRBD2 (6 bases). The CDR3 DNA is TGCGCCAGCAGCCGCGGGACCCTGGTAAACACCGGGGAGCTGTTTTTT. Amino acids: CASSRGTLVNTGELFF.